Each of the 7 T cell receptor beta chains below was sequenced from the same sample in a study of T cells after yellow fever vaccination. MiXCR, applied by TCRdb to the 5' RACE reads, yields one record per CDR3 protein. The table shows some 110,000 distinct CDR3 sequences, with 6.5% to 9% occurring only once. The source was CD4+ T cells sorted from PBMCs, collected around 45 days after the first yellow fever vaccination. The origin of the receptors is a man between 18 and 29 years old who received the YFV17D yellow fever vaccine.

This clonotype was observed many times. The chain recombines TRBV6-2 or TRBV6-3 with TRBJ2-1; TRBD2 aligns across 9 bases. J was trimmed by 10 bases and V by 0 bases; bases with no gene match: 13. Germline CDR1 MNHEY, CDR2 SVGEGT. The CDR3 contains 17 residues. CDR3 loop: CASSYSTWKTSGNEQFF. CDR3 coding DNA: TGTGCCAGCAGTTACTCGACTTGGAAGACTAGCGGCAACGAGCAGTTCTTC.

This clonotype was counted ten times or more. V is TRBV6-2 or TRBV6-3 and J is TRBJ2-1; TRBD1 aligns across 8 bases. The V segment lost 6 bases and the J segment 12 bases; nucleotides outside the gene matches: 10. CDR1 MNHEY and CDR2 SVGEGT come from the germline V gene. The CDR3 runs 13 residues. The CDR3 nucleotides read TGTGCCAGCAGGGACAGGGAAATAGTAGTGCAGTTCTTC. Translated: CASRDREIVVQFF.

This chain links TRBV9 with TRBJ1-2; D perhaps matches TRBD1 (6 bases). V gave up 3 bases and J gave up 0 bases, with 18 bases separating them. Germline loops: CDR1 SGDLS, CDR2 YYNGEE. The CDR3 extends over 17 amino acids. The CDR3 reads CASSATYRVLANYGYTF. Written as DNA, the CDR3 is TGTGCCAGCAGCGCAACTTACAGGGTTCTCGCTAACTATGGCTACACCTTC.

This clonotype was found many times. The DNA for the CDR3 is TGCGCCAGTCGCGGGGCAGGGAACTATGGCTACACCTTC. Its protein product is CASRGAGNYGYTF. The chain carries TRBV5-1 and TRBJ1-2, with D possibly TRBD1 on 5 matching bases. Germline lookup yields CDR1 SGHRS and CDR2 YFSETQ. The CDR3 is made up of 13 amino acids. Trimming pared 8 bases from V and 2 bases from J, leaving 13 bases between.

This clonotype was seen at least ten times. The V and J genes are TRBV20-1 and TRBJ1-1; D unresolved. Trimming took 6 bases from V and 7 from J, leaving 15 bases between them. This CDR3 contains 12 residues. The V gene's germline CDR1 is DFQATT and CDR2 SNEGSKA (reference sequence). The chain's CDR3 is CSAHGVWVEAFF. The DNA for the CDR3 is TGCAGTGCCCATGGCGTTTGGGTTGAAGCTTTCTTT.

This clonotype was seen many times. The V gene is TRBV4-1, the J gene TRBJ1-3; perhaps TRBD1 as D (5 bases). The CDR3 is 15 amino acids. Germline loops: CDR1 MGHRA, CDR2 YSYEKL. V was clipped by 0 bases and J by 2 bases, with 8 bases between them. Here the CDR3 reads CASSQDGTAGNTIYF. The CDR3 DNA follows: TGCGCCAGCAGCCAAGATGGGACGGCTGGAAACACCATATATTTT.

Ten or more counts support this clonotype. The V call is TRBV18, the J call TRBJ1-5; D uncertain. The ends were cut back, 5 bases at V and 1 base at J, with 9 bases in the middle. The germline V gene has CDR1 KGHSH and CDR2 LQKENI. CDR3 length: 14 residues. DNA for the CDR3: TGTGCCAGCTCAGTGGGGTTAAGCAATCAGCCCCAGCATTTT. Its protein is CASSVGLSNQPQHF. Using reference TRBV18 and TRBJ1-5 for the parts outside the CDR3, the full variable domain is NAGVMQNPRHLVRRRGQEARLRCSPMKGHSHVYWYRQLPEEGLKFMVYLQKENIIDESGMPKERFSAEFPKEGPSILRIQQVVRGDSAAYFCASSVGLSNQPQHFGDGTRLSIL.